This TCR beta chain emerged from a study of CD8+ T cells in alopecia areata. About the research overall: Treated patients were given oral tofacitinib, which was dosed at 5 to 10 mg twice daily. Broader study findings: Mice gave a clearer picture of TCR sharing than patients did, possibly for HLA-related reasons.

Unmatched junction bases numbered 6, after V lost 6 bases and J lost 1 base. The CDR3 runs 15 residues. Germline V gene data show CDR1 as MNHEY and CDR2 as SVGAGI. Researchers gathered lesional scalp punch biopsies and peripheral blood from patients with alopecia areata. PBMCs were stained for CD3, CD4 and CD8, and CD4+ and CD8+ T cells were sorted. Extracted RNA was reverse transcribed into cDNA, the sequencing template. The repertoire was sequenced with immunoSEQ multiplex PCR; TCRdb's copy has only in-frame clones and lacks some. This table has about 180,000 clones, approximately 70% appearing once. This clone was seen only a few times. No antigen is known for it.

The sample was CD8+ T cells sorted from blood, taken at week 0. This TCR was sampled from a human donor with alopecia areata. The chain links TRBV6-5 to TRBJ2-1, with 7 bases lining up with TRBD2. DNA for the CDR3: TGTGCCAGCAGCCCCGGACTAGATTCCTACAATGAGCAGTTCTTC. It translates to CASSPGLDSYNEQFF.